These 2 T cell receptor beta chains share one sample of origin, sequenced in a study of T cells after yellow fever vaccination. MiXCR, applied by TCRdb to the 5' RACE reads, yields one record per CDR3 protein. The repertoire holds 25,000 to 35,000 distinct CDR3 sequences, with about 6% as singletons. Source: PBMCs, either bulk or a sorted T-cell subset (CD4+, CD8+, memory, or dextramer-sorted; not recorded which), taken on the day of the yellow fever booster vaccination. The receptor set was obtained from a man younger than 45 who received the YFV17D yellow fever vaccine.

This clonotype was counted between two and nine times. This chain uses TRBV20-1 with TRBJ2-5; possible D gene TRBD2, 7 bases. Germline values: CDR1 DFQATT, CDR2 SNEGSKA (reference sequence). This CDR3 comprises 17 residues. The V and J ends lost 2 bases and 7 bases respectively, with 26 bases between them. The CDR3 sequence: CSARRGGRGIPGGTQYF. CDR3 nucleotides: TGCAGTGCTAGAAGGGGGGGTAGAGGGATCCCTGGGGGGACCCAGTACTTC.

This clonotype was detected only a few times. The rearrangement uses TRBV29-1 and TRBJ1-1, with D perhaps matching TRBD1 (5 bases). Trimming shortened V by 4 bases and J by 2 bases, and 14 bases separated the two germline ends. The CDR3 is 14 residues long. Germline V gene sequence: CDR1 SQVTM, CDR2 ANQGSEA. Written as DNA, the CDR3 is TGCAGCGTTGGGGCCTGGGGGTTAAACACTGAAGCTTTCTTT. The encoded protein is CSVGAWGLNTEAFF.